Described below is a single TCR beta chain sequence and its context. This clonotype was seen many times. This clone's antigen is unknown. Qualities for individual bases were not recorded, and no much larger clone is one base off. A distance of 4 bases separates the germline ends of V and J, which lose 1 base and 5 bases respectively. Based on the germline V gene, the CDR1 and CDR2 sequences are SGHRS and YFSETQ. Reading from cysteine to phenylalanine, the CDR3 counts 12 amino acids. CDR3 DNA is the only sequence kept; it has 36 bases, read in frame from the first base. According to the study, the label for this sample's time point signals: day 60 (about 2 months) after transplantation. Sample treatment or condition, as interpreted from the label and publication: allogeneic hematopoietic cell transplantation with graft depleted of TCRalphabeta T cells and CD19 B cells. The children who served as transplant recipients had been given grafts of TCRalphabeta/CD19-depleted allogeneic hematopoietic cells.

The data are from a study of T-cell reconstitution after alpha-beta-depleted transplantation in children (dated by TCRdb to about 2016). In the study overall: The study quantitatively tracked T-cell immune reconstitution after TCRalphabeta/CD19-depleted allogeneic hematopoietic cell transplantation in children using TCR repertoire profiling.

The paper's findings and limits, for the study overall: Over the following months the frequencies of hyperexpanded clones went down, and after one year T-cell counts and TCRbeta diversity were mostly credited to newly produced T cells. In some patients, the high TCRbeta diversity seen at day 60 was put down to recipient T cells and intrathymic progenitors that had survived conditioning. The apparently early alphabetaT-cell count recovery about two months after transplant was reportedly dependent on only several hundred rapidly expanded clones derived from non-depleted graft cells.

Library preparation employed PCR. The reads were generated on an Illumina HiSeq 2500. Molecular barcoding was employed in the preparation of TCR libraries, with unique molecular identifiers being used to normalize TCRbeta repertoire quantification. The public reads were reprocessed in TCRdb via fastp at Q25 and MiXCR, keeping in-frame beta chains. Rows are unified per CDR3 protein, each entry keeping the most common DNA and genes. The sample profile shows about 100,000 distinct CDR3 sequences; approximately 6% of them were found once. The biggest ten clones account for approximately 6.6% of the sample.

Source: PBMCs, mostly from graft donor cells, taken 60 days after TCRalphabeta/CD19-depleted stem cell transplant. The source of this sequence is a female patient aged 2-10 years who had a stem cell transplant for Fanconi anemia, so the T cells may come from the graft donor. This receptor chain uses TRBV5-1 and TRBJ2-1, with the D gene call left open. CDR3 sequence: CASSLPHNEQFF. The DNA reads TGCGCCAGCAGCTTGCCCCACAATGAGCAGTTCTTC.